This T cell receptor beta chain comes out of a study of PD-1 blockade in classical Hodgkin lymphoma. This clone appeared a few times. No antigen is known for it. CDR3 length equals 14 residues. Per germline, CDR1 LNHDA and CDR2 SQIVND (reference sequence). V lost 4 bases to trimming and J lost 2 bases, with 9 bases between them. Using immunoSEQ multiplex PCR, the repertoire was profiled, and TCRdb retains in-frame clones only, with some absent. The top ten hold around 1.5% of the sample, which has more than 9,500 clones, approximately 79% seen once. The patients all showed relapse after autologous stem cell transplantation, while their brentuximab vedotin exposure varied. Magnetic negative selection of thawed PBMCs was the method by which CD4+ T cells were purified. Complete response, partial response or progressive disease were the best responses. Points from the study as a whole: Newly diagnosed patients and complete responders had comparable diversity at baseline. When set against healthy donors, newly diagnosed patients were reported to show lower baseline TCR diversity.

Here the sequenced sample was CD4+ T cells from blood, taken at baseline. This rearrangement joins TRBV19 to TRBJ1-5; no clear D gene. This receptor was taken from a human donor with classical Hodgkin lymphoma. The CDR3 nucleotides are TGTGCCAGTAGTAGTCTTTGGGGCAATCAGCCCCAGCATTTT. This codes for CASSSLWGNQPQHF.